The entry below gives a single T cell receptor beta chain sequence along with its context. The sample belongs to a study of technical replicates of blood from a few donors. The CDR3 extends over 14 amino acids. The V end lost 1 base, the J end lost 4 bases, and 10 bases lay between the germline ends. The germline CDR1 and CDR2 sequences are KGHSH and LQKENI. The table came from immunoSEQ multiplex PCR; TCRdb's copy has only in-frame clones and leaves some out. The sample shows roughly 68,000 clones, less than 98% of them seen only once. The sample taken for sequencing was T cells isolated from PBMCs. This clonotype was obtained from a human donor in good health. The rearrangement joins TRBV18 to TRBJ1-1; D gene unclear. CDR3 sequence: CASSPRPEFTEAFF. The CDR3 DNA reads TGTGCCAGCTCACCACGTCCAGAATTCACTGAAGCTTTCTTT. The full variable domain, with the rest looked up from reference TRBV18 and TRBJ1-1, is NAGVMQNPRHLVRRRGQEARLRCSPMKGHSHVYWYRQLPEEGLKFMVYLQKENIIDESGMPKERFSAEFPKEGPSILRIQQVVRGDSAAYFCASSPRPEFTEAFFGQGTRLTVV.